The 8 T cell receptor beta chains in this list originate from one sample, sequenced in a study of cytomegalovirus exposure and HLA in healthy donors. The PCR employed 60 Vbeta primers together with 13 Jbeta primers. TCRdb's copy holds only in-frame clones and misses some; the assay was immunoSEQ multiplex PCR. Here the sample spans 150,000 to 200,000 clones, approximately 85% being singletons. Sequenced sample: PBMCs. The source of these receptors is a girl between 10 and 17 years old in good health and CMV-seropositive.

This chain uses TRBV6-5 with TRBJ1-2, with 8 bases lining up with TRBD1. V shed 6 bases, J shed 5 bases, and the junction held 2 bases outside the gene matches. Germline V lookup: CDR1 MNHEY, CDR2 SVGAGI. The CDR3 loop spans 12 amino acids. The CDR3 loop is CASRDRVYGYTF. The DNA for the CDR3 is TGTGCCAGCAGGGACAGGGTGTATGGCTACACCTTC.

V is TRBV2 and J is TRBJ2-7, with D possibly being TRBD1 (5 bases). Trimming removed 10 bases from V and 2 bases from J, with 12 bases in between. Per germline, CDR1 SNHLY and CDR2 FYNNEI. The CDR3 runs to 12 residues. In DNA form, the CDR3 reads TGTGCCATTACGACAGAAGCCTACGAGCAGTACTTC. This translates into CAITTEAYEQYF.

The rearrangement links TRBV6-5 to TRBJ2-5; D might be TRBD1 (6 bases). TRBJ2-7 explains the end of the DNA better; the J call may be wrong. CDR1 and CDR2 from the germline V gene are MNHEY and SVGAGI. The CDR3 sequence is 14 residues long. CDR3 sequence: CASRLTQGFSEQYF. The DNA for the CDR3 is TGTGCCAGCAGACTTACACAGGGTTTTAGCGAGCAGTACTTC.

This chain uses TRBV19 with TRBJ2-3; TRBD2 is a possible D gene (6 bases). This CDR3 spans 16 amino acids. Germline V gives CDR1 LNHDA, CDR2 SQIVND (reference sequence). With 4 bases removed from V and 2 bases from J, the gap between germline ends came to 16 bases. CDR3 bases: TGTGCCAGTAGTACCCTGGCGGAGGGACTCACAGATACGCAGTATTTT. This gives the protein CASSTLAEGLTDTQYF.

This chain connects TRBV7-6 to TRBJ2-5, with 9 bases matching TRBD1. The CDR3 runs to 14 residues. Per the germline V gene, CDR1 is SGHVS and CDR2 is FNYEAQ. V gave up 3 bases and J gave up 5 bases; unmatched junction bases: 4. CDR3 protein: CASSLTGGSETQYF. CDR3 sequence (DNA): TGTGCCAGCAGCTTGACAGGGGGAAGTGAGACCCAGTACTTC.

The rearrangement joins TRBV9 to TRBJ2-7, with D uncertain. Germline CDR1 is SGDLS and CDR2 is YYNGEE. Trimming stripped 1 base from V and 2 bases from J, with 13 bases between. There are 15 residues in the CDR3. The CDR3 protein is CASSVSPTVTYEQYF. CDR3 sequence (DNA): TGTGCCAGCAGCGTAAGCCCCACGGTCACCTACGAGCAGTACTTC.

The V call is TRBV12-2, the J call TRBJ2-7; TRBD2 is taken as the D call from the table, unchecked against the DNA. TRBV12-2 is assigned pseudogene status. The CDR3 has 16 amino acids. CDR3 sequence reads: CASRLNPSGSAYEQYF. The CDR3 region has the DNA TGTGCAAGTCGCTTAAACCCTAGCGGGTCAGCCTACGAGCAGTACTTC.

This clone was seen a handful of times. The chain links TRBV19 to TRBJ1-2; D gene unclear. There are 11 residues in the CDR3. Germline V gene data show CDR1 as LNHDA and CDR2 as SQIVND (reference sequence). The ends were cut back, 8 bases at V and 5 bases at J, with 9 bases in the middle. The CDR3 reads CASENIYGYTF. The DNA of the CDR3 is TGTGCCAGTGAGAATATATATGGCTACACCTTC.